Following are 27 T cell receptor beta chains from one sample sequenced in a study of OX40 agonist ivuxolimab in advanced cancers. The table came from immunoSEQ multiplex PCR; TCRdb's copy has only in-frame clones and leaves some out. The data show fewer than 130,000 clones, 89% seen once. Here the sequenced sample was CD4+ or CD8+ T cells sorted from blood, taken in a trial of the OX40 agonist ivuxolimab. The receptors come from an adult with an advanced solid tumor such as melanoma, head and neck, liver or kidney cancer.

The rearrangement links TRBV30 to TRBJ1-3; D unclear. Germline V gene sequence: CDR1 GTSNPN, CDR2 SVGIG (reference sequence). The V end was cut by 8 bases, the J end by 4 bases, with 12 bases between. This CDR3 has 12 residues. The CDR3 DNA reads TGTGCCCGGGGATCAATCGGAAACACCATATATTTT. Protein product: CARGSIGNTIYF.

This clone occurred once. The chain uses TRBV7-8 and TRBJ1-4; D may be TRBD1 (5 bases). The CDR3 covers 13 residues. Trimming took 4 bases from V and 5 from J, leaving 8 bases between them. CDR1 is SGHVS and CDR2 is FQNEAQ in the germline V gene. This CDR3 reads CASSSTGNEKLFF. Here the CDR3 DNA reads TGTGCCAGCAGCTCAACAGGAAATGAAAAACTGTTTTTT.

This clone has more than one count but fewer than ten. CDR3 region: CASSQGERSNQPQHF. CDR3 nucleotides: TGTGCCAGCAGCCAAGGGGAGAGAAGCAATCAGCCCCAGCATTTT. The V call is TRBV4-2, the J call TRBJ1-5, with no clear D. The CDR3 length is 15 residues. The V end lost 1 base, the J end lost 1 base, and 8 bases lay between the germline ends. Germline-derived CDR1 and CDR2 are LGHNA and YNFKEQ.

The chain is built from TRBV15 and TRBJ1-2; 7 nucleotides align to TRBD1. Germline V lookup: CDR1 LNHNV, CDR2 YYDKDF (reference sequence). The CDR3 is made up of 18 amino acids. Trimming took 3 bases from V and 5 from J; bases not matched to a gene: 18. The CDR3 spells CATSRGGDTRDRKYGYTF. CDR3 nucleotides: TGTGCCACCAGCAGGGGGGGAGATACCAGGGACAGAAAGTATGGCTACACCTTC.

This chain joins TRBV18 and TRBJ1-1; 7 positions agree with TRBD1. The germline gives CDR1 KGHSH, CDR2 LQKENI. After removal of 0 bases from V and 1 base from J, the junction contained 8 bases not matched to a gene. This CDR3 comprises 17 residues. CDR3 in amino acids: CASSPPAKGAPNTEAFF. In nucleotides, the CDR3 is TGTGCCAGCTCACCACCCGCGAAGGGGGCCCCGAACACTGAAGCTTTCTTT.

Here the CDR3 reads CASSLPGRGTQYF. For the CDR3, the DNA is TGTGCCAGCAGCTTACCAGGCCGGGGGACCCAGTACTTC. This sequence joins TRBV7-2 and TRBJ2-5, with D maybe TRBD2 (5 bases). This CDR3 contains 13 residues. Trimming shortened V by 2 bases and J by 7 bases, and 11 bases separated the two germline ends. Germline lookup yields CDR1 SGHTA and CDR2 FQGNSA.

This sequence joins TRBV11-2 and TRBJ2-3; TRBD1 aligns across 10 bases. The CDR3 covers 15 residues. With V trimmed by 5 bases and J by 5 bases, 7 bases remained unmatched. Germline lookup yields CDR1 SGHAT and CDR2 FQNNGV. CDR3 bases: TGTGCCAGCAGCCCAGACAGGGGGCCTGAAGATACGCAGTATTTT. Translating it yields CASSPDRGPEDTQYF. Based on the CDR3 plus reference TRBV11-2 and TRBJ2-3, the full variable domain is EAGVAQSPRYKIIEKRQSVAFWCNPISGHATLYWYQQILGQGPKLLIQFQNNGVVDDSQLPKDRFSAERLKGVDSTLKIQPAKLEDSAVYLCASSPDRGPEDTQYFGPGTRLTVL.

The genes are TRBV5-8 and TRBJ2-2, with 8 positions matching TRBD1. This CDR3 is built from 17 residues. The J segment lost 5 bases and the V segment lost 0 bases, leaving 9 bases of the junction unmatched. Germline V lookup: CDR1 SGHTS, CDR2 YDEGEE. CDR3 amino acids: CASSLATRTGSTGELFF. The CDR3 nucleotides read TGTGCCAGCAGCTTGGCCACTAGGACAGGGTCGACCGGGGAGCTGTTTTTT.

V gene TRBV2 combines with J gene TRBJ2-2; D call uncertain. V shed 7 bases and J shed 0 bases, with 12 bases lying between them. This CDR3 spans 15 amino acids. CDR1 and CDR2 from the germline V gene are SNHLY and FYNNEI. In DNA, the CDR3 is TGTGCCAGCAAACTTGGCCCAACGAACACCGGGGAGCTGTTTTTT. It yields the protein CASKLGPTNTGELFF.

This clone has just a few counts. The rearrangement uses TRBV15 and TRBJ2-7; D is unresolved. This CDR3 contains 13 residues. Trimming stripped 0 bases from V and 12 bases from J, with 15 bases between. From germline, CDR1 is LNHNV and CDR2 YYDKDF (reference sequence). In DNA, the CDR3 is TGTGCCACCAGCAGAGAAAGTACCGGCGATCGGTACTTC. It codes for CATSRESTGDRYF. The full variable domain, completed using reference TRBV15 and TRBJ2-7, is DAMVIQNPRYQVTQFGKPVTLSCSQTLNHNVMYWYQQKSSQAPKLLFHYYDKDFNNEADTPDNFQSRRPNTSFCFLDIRSPGLGDTAMYLCATSRESTGDRYFGPGTRLTVT.

This chain connects TRBV7-9 to TRBJ1-1, with D uncertain. This CDR3 contains 13 residues. CDR1 and CDR2 (germline): SEHNR, FQNEAQ (reference sequence). Trimming took off 2 bases at V and 1 base at J, with 5 bases between the two ends. In DNA, the CDR3 is TGTGCCAGCAGCTTAATGAAGAACACTGAAGCTTTCTTT. Translating it yields CASSLMKNTEAFF.

This clone appeared a few times. The chain carries TRBV19 and TRBJ2-7, with a tentative D call TRBD1 (5 bases). Germline assignment: CDR1 LNHDA and CDR2 SQIVND (reference sequence). V lost 5 bases to trimming and J lost 1 base, with 9 bases between them. The CDR3 is made up of 13 amino acids. The CDR3 DNA reads TGTGCCAGTAGTCCCCGACAGTCCTACGAGCAGTACTTC. This codes for CASSPRQSYEQYF.

This clone was detected once. The genes are TRBV6-6 and TRBJ2-5; the D gene could be TRBD1 or TRBD2 (5 bases each). Germline V lookup: CDR1 MNHNY, CDR2 SVGAGI (reference sequence). CDR3 size: 12 residues. The germline V and J ends were trimmed by 5 bases and 4 bases, with 8 bases remaining between them. This CDR3 reads CASSRDRETQYF. CDR3 nucleotide sequence: TGTGCCAGCAGTCGGGACCGAGAGACCCAGTACTTC.

The chain recombines TRBV6-5 with TRBJ1-6; TRBD1 aligns across 8 bases. This CDR3 is 13 amino acids long. J was trimmed by 10 bases and V by 10 bases; bases with no gene match: 9. CDR1 is MNHEY and CDR2 is SVGAGI in the germline V gene. CDR3 sequence reads: CATGQGSGSPLHF. CDR3 nucleotide sequence: TGTGCCACCGGACAGGGTTCCGGATCACCCCTCCACTTT.

This chain joins TRBV28 and TRBJ2-1; D gene ambiguous. Germline CDR1 and CDR2: MDHEN and SYDVKM. The CDR3 contains 15 residues. Trimming shortened V by 1 base and J by 10 bases, and 17 bases separated the two germline ends. Here the CDR3 DNA reads TGTGCCAGCAGTTTATACGACTCCCGGCTGTTGGAGCAGTTCTTC. Protein product: CASSLYDSRLLEQFF.

J is TRBJ1-2 and V is TRBV5-6; D is possibly TRBD1 (6 bases). The CDR3 totals 14 residues. Trimming removed 0 bases from V and 2 bases from J, with 8 bases in between. The V gene's germline CDR1 is SGHDT and CDR2 YYEEEE. This CDR3 is CASSLGGTNYGYTF. The CDR3, as DNA: TGTGCCAGCAGCTTGGGTGGGACAAACTATGGCTACACCTTC.

V and J are TRBV30 and TRBJ2-7; possible D gene TRBD1, 6 bases. This CDR3 has 12 amino acids. CDR1 and CDR2 (germline): GTSNPN, SVGIG (reference sequence). Trimming left V 2 bases short and J 2 bases short, with 7 bases between. CDR3 nucleotides: TGTGCCTGGAGTAGGGGGACCTACGAGCAGTACTTC. Translating it yields CAWSRGTYEQYF.

The V and J genes are TRBV28 and TRBJ2-1, with D unresolved. The V and J ends lost 5 bases and 1 base respectively, with 9 bases between them. The V gene's germline CDR1 is MDHEN and CDR2 SYDVKM. The CDR3 is made up of 14 amino acids. CDR3 loop: CASSPLPSYNEQFF. CDR3 DNA: TGTGCCAGCAGTCCACTACCATCCTACAATGAGCAGTTCTTC.

The chain couples TRBV18 to TRBJ2-5; D unclear. The V and J ends lost 1 base and 1 base respectively, with 7 bases between them. The CDR3 length is 14 residues. Germline V gives CDR1 KGHSH, CDR2 LQKENI. The CDR3 loop reads CASSPLDLQETQYF. The DNA for the CDR3 is TGTGCCAGCTCACCACTGGACCTCCAAGAGACCCAGTACTTC.

For the CDR3, the DNA is TGTGCCAGCAGCTTAAGCATCCCCAGCGAGCAGTACTTC. Its protein product is CASSLSIPSEQYF. This chain connects TRBV7-3 to TRBJ2-7; D gene unclear. The V and J ends lost 1 base and 6 bases respectively, with 10 bases between them. Germline assignment: CDR1 SGHTA and CDR2 FQGTGA. The CDR3 length is 13 residues.

The rearrangement uses TRBV28 and TRBJ2-5, with 9 bases aligning to TRBD2. The last part of the DNA fits TRBJ2-7 better; the J call may be wrong. The CDR3 runs 16 residues. CDR1 is MDHEN, CDR2 SYDVKM, per germline. CDR3 DNA: TGTGCCAGCAGTCTCGGAGGTAGCGGGAGAAGGGGCGAGCAGTACTTC. Residues: CASSLGGSGRRGEQYF.

The rearrangement links TRBV7-9 to TRBJ1-1; the D is unclear. Per germline, CDR1 SEHNR and CDR2 FQNEAQ (reference sequence). V lost 2 bases to trimming and J lost 3 bases, with 7 bases between them. This CDR3 is built from 13 residues. CDR3 loop: CASSLSDYTEAFF. The CDR3 coding sequence is TGTGCCAGCAGCTTATCGGACTACACTGAAGCTTTCTTT.

V is TRBV30 and J is TRBJ1-3; D is undetermined. Germline loops: CDR1 GTSNPN, CDR2 SVGIG (reference sequence). V dropped 1 base and J dropped 4 bases, with 5 bases sitting between them. This CDR3 is built from 12 residues. CDR3 sequence reads: CAWSDRGNTIYF. Here the CDR3 DNA reads TGTGCCTGGAGTGACCGAGGAAACACCATATATTTT.

Only one count was recorded for this clone. V and J are TRBV28 and TRBJ1-5; D gene unclear. The CDR3 spans 18 residues. Trimming pared 1 base from V and 3 bases from J, leaving 19 bases between. Germline lookup yields CDR1 MDHEN and CDR2 SYDVKM. CDR3: CASSLSAGLGSLNQPQHF. Here the CDR3 DNA reads TGTGCCAGCAGTTTATCAGCAGGCCTCGGGTCCCTCAATCAGCCCCAGCATTTT.

The chain is built from TRBV5-4 and TRBJ2-1; 8 bases agree with TRBD2. The junction had 4 bases not matched to a gene; V was cut back by 1 base and J by 4 bases. Germline V CDR1 and CDR2: SGHNT, YYREEE (reference sequence). The CDR3 runs to 15 residues. The CDR3 coding sequence is TGTGCCAGCAGCTTGAACAGCGGGGGTTACAATGAGCAGTTCTTC. Protein: CASSLNSGGYNEQFF.

This clone was observed a handful of times. CDR3 DNA sequence: TGTGCCAGCAGTGATGATGGTTATAATTCACCCCTCCACTTT. Amino acid sequence: CASSDDGYNSPLHF. The chain links TRBV2 to TRBJ1-6; D gene unclear. The V and J ends lost 3 bases and 4 bases respectively, with 7 bases between them. This CDR3 has 14 residues. CDR1 is SNHLY and CDR2 is FYNNEI in the germline V gene.

The chain has TRBV28 and TRBJ1-1; TRBD1 might be the D (5 bases). The germline V gene has CDR1 MDHEN and CDR2 SYDVKM. This CDR3 is 15 amino acids long. V was shortened by 4 bases and J by 2 bases, with 14 bases between the two germline ends. DNA of the CDR3: TGTGCCAGCAGTTCATCAACGACAGTAAACACTGAAGCTTTCTTT. Protein product: CASSSSTTVNTEAFF.